This TCR beta chain is drawn from a study of CD8 T cells in ankylosing spondylitis (dated by TCRdb to between 2016 and 2019). About the investigation overall: T cell receptor beta repertoires were profiled in healthy donors and ankylosing spondylitis patients so that disease-linked TCR variants could be found. The full study cohort was made up of 25 ankylosing spondylitis patients and 108 healthy donors. Peripheral blood was sampled, and synovial fluid was additionally collected from ankylosing spondylitis patients. Broad study findings and their caveats: A TCR beta motif of roughly 8 highly homologous amino acid variants appeared characteristic of blood from ankylosing spondylitis patients. The disease-linked clones were reported as significantly enriched in matched synovial fluid samples from ankylosing spondylitis patients. A CD8+ phenotype was shown by the disease-linked clones, which were found at relatively low frequencies in peripheral blood. Some of the motif variants had been reported before in the synovial fluid and blood of reactive arthritis patients, a finding that suggests common disease-initiation mechanisms.

Via the germline V gene, CDR1 is SGHTA and CDR2 FQGNSA. V gives up 1 base and J gives up 0 bases, and the segment between their germline ends measures 9 bases. Including cysteine and phenylalanine, the CDR3 has 15 amino acids. Only CDR3 DNA remains: 45 bases, in frame from the first base. This clonotype was recorded many times. Which antigen it targets is not known. Qualities for individual bases were not recorded, and no much larger clone is one base off. Sequencing relied on an Illumina HiSeq 2500. Quantitative 5'-RACE with molecular barcodes was the method used to prepare the TCR beta libraries. In the authors' own workflow: A new computational method based on a probabilistic model of VDJ rearrangement was used to identify disease-linked TCR variants. TCRdb trimmed the raw reads at Q25, called clones with MiXCR and kept productive beta chains. When rows share a CDR3 protein, they turn into one entry using the most common DNA and genes. The V and J calls and clone size are TCRdb's, not the authors'. For this sample there are about 210,000 distinct CDR3 sequences; 8% to 10% appear just once. Clones ranked in the top ten supply roughly 4.9% of the sample.

The rearrangement combines TRBV7-2 with TRBJ1-2; no D gene can be assigned with confidence. The specimen sequenced was blood, either unsorted or a sorted T cell fraction (not recorded which). This clonotype was obtained from a female donor with ankylosing spondylitis or in good health (not recorded which). The DNA sequence is TGTGCCAGCAGCTTAGGAGGGCTTCCTAACTATGGCTACACCTTC. Protein translation: CASSLGGLPNYGYTF.